This T cell receptor beta chain was recorded in a study of T cell responses to AZD1222 COVID-19 vaccine. The germline gives CDR1 MNHNS, CDR2 SASEGT. The CDR3 loop spans 11 amino acids. Regarding this clone: The junction shows a germline mismatch at one end, possibly a read error.

Using immunoSEQ multiplex PCR, the repertoire was profiled, and TCRdb retains in-frame clones only, with some absent. Here the sample spans about 210,000 clones, around 94% being singletons. The chain links TRBV6-1 to TRBJ2-3; 9 positions match TRBD1. The specimen comprised peripheral blood, sampled 28 days after the second dose of the MenACWY control vaccine. The clonotype was recovered from an adult who received the MenACWY meningococcal vaccine as a control. As DNA, the CDR3 is TGTGCCAGCAGTGAAGCGCAGGACAGGGGTTTT. Its translation: CASSEAQDRGF.